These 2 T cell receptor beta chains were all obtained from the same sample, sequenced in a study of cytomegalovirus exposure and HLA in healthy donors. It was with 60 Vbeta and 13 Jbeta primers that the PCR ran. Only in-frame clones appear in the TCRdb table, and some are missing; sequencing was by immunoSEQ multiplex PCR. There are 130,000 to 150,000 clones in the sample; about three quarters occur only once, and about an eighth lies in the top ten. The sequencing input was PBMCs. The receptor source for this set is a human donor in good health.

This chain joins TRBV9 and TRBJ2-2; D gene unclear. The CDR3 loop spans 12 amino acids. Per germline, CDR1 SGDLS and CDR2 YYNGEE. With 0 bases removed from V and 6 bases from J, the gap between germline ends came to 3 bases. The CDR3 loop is CASSVVAGELFF. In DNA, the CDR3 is TGTGCCAGCAGCGTAGTAGCCGGGGAGCTGTTTTTT.

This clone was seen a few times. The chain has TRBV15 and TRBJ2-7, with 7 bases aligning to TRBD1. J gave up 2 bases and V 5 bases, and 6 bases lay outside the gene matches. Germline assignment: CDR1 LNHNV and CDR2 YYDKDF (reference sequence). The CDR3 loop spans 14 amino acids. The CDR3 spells CATSHGQETYEQYF. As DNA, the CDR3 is TGTGCCACCAGCCATGGACAGGAGACCTACGAGCAGTACTTC.